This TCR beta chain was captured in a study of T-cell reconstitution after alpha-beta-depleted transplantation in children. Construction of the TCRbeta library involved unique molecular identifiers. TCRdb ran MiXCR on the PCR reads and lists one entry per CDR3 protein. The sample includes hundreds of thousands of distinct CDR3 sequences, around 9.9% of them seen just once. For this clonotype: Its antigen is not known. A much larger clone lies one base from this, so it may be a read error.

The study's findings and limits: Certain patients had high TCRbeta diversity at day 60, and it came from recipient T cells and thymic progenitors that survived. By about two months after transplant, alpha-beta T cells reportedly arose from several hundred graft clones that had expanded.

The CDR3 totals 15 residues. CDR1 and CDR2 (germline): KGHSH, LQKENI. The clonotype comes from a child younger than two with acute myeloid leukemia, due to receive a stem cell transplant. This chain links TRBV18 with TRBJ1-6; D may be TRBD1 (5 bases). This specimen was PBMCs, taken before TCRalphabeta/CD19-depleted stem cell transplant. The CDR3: CASSPLGGSDSPLPF. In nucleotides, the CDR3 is TGTGCCAGCTCCCCGCTGGGGGGGAGCGATTCACCCCTCCCCTTT.